This entry features one T cell receptor beta chain sequence. The antigen remains unidentified. This entry comes from a study of a mutant IDH1 vaccine in newly diagnosed glioma. Study-wide background: First vaccine doses came 4-6 weeks after radiotherapy alone, or with temozolomide cycles.

Profiling relied on immunoSEQ multiplex PCR, and the TCRdb table lists in-frame clones only, not all of them. The profile covers about 110,000 clones, with 90% appearing a single time and 0.5% to 0.65% taken by the ten largest. Noted time point: week 11, during vaccination. Doses comprised 300 ug of mutant IDH1 20-mer peptide each, plus topical imiquimod. The CDR3 contains 13 residues. Between the trimmed V and J ends, which lost 4 bases and 3 bases, there was a span of 10 bases. Germline V gives CDR1 SGHNT, CDR2 YYREEE (reference sequence). The specimen was PBMCs, collected from a glioma patient whose treatment included an IDH1 peptide vaccine. This chain links TRBV5-4 with TRBJ1-2; TRBD1 is a possible D gene (5 bases). The receptor was isolated from a woman aged 45-60 years with glioma. Here the CDR3 reads CASSRDGYYGYTF. In DNA form, the CDR3 reads TGTGCCAGCAGCCGGGACGGGTACTATGGCTACACCTTC.